This is a list of T cell receptor beta chains from one sample in a study of CD4 and CD8 cells across lung adenocarcinoma regions. TCRdb used MiXCR to reprocess the PCR reads, holding one entry per CDR3 protein. The sample carries about 20,000 distinct CDR3 sequences, around 56% recorded once. Sequencing was done on a sample of CD8+ T cells from the center of a lung tumor. Every receptor here comes from a female donor with lung adenocarcinoma. The CD4 and CD8 labels of this study may be unreliable. Each CDR3 is given with its conserved first and last residue. Fields, in order: D gene, J gene, clone size, V gene, CDR3 DNA, CDR3 protein. D genes are given only for firm matches. Some rows have no size entry. The others give once, few or many, or a class for an expanded clone.

TRBD1 TRBJ2-7 few TRBV20-1 TGCAGTGCTAGAGATTGGACAGGAACCTACGAGCAGTACTTC CSARDWTGTYEQYF
. TRBJ2-5 . TRBV6-1 TGTGCCAGCTGGTCTGGGGCGGACGCCCAGTACTTC CASWSGADAQYF
. TRBJ1-1 few TRBV7-6 TGTGCCAGCAGCGTCTGGGCCGAAGCTGAAGCTTTCTTT CASSVWAEAEAFF
TRBD2 TRBJ2-7 . TRBV6-2/TRBV6-3 TGTGCCAGCAGTTACCAACTAGCGAGGAACGAGCAGTACTTC CASSYQLARNEQYF
TRBD2 TRBJ2-2 . TRBV6-1 TGTGCCAGCAGTGAAGGAACGGGGGGGCCTCCGAACACCGGGGAGCTGTTTTTT CASSEGTGGPPNTGELFF
. TRBJ2-3 . TRBV20-1 TGCAGTGCTAGAGATGGCCGCACAGATACGCAGTATTTT CSARDGRTDTQYF
TRBD2 TRBJ2-1 . TRBV27 TGTGCCAGCAGTTTCGGGGGGGGACTAGCGAACAATGAGCAGTTCTTC CASSFGGGLANNEQFF
. TRBJ1-6 . TRBV11-3 TGTGCCAGCAGCTTAGTTCCGGAGGCACCCCTCCACTTT CASSLVPEAPLHF
TRBD2 TRBJ2-1 . TRBV10-3 TGTGCCATTAAGGGACTAGCGGGAGGTGTCGGTGAGCAGTTCTTC CAIKGLAGGVGEQFF
. TRBJ2-4 . TRBV10-3 TGTGCCTCGTCGGGGTTAAGCAAAGACATTCAGTACTTT CASSGLSKDIQYF
. TRBJ2-7 few TRBV6-5 TGTGCCAGCAGTTACTTGGGGCAGGCGAAGCACGAGCAGTACTTC CASSYLGQAKHEQYF
. TRBJ2-5 medium-sized TRBV6-6 TGTGCCAGCAGTTACTCGCAAACCCAAGAGACCCAGTACTTC CASSYSQTQETQYF
. TRBJ2-3 . TRBV11-2 TGTGCCAGGAGCTTGTGGGCGCGGGACACAGATACCCAGTATTTT CARSLWARDTDTQYF
. TRBJ1-2 . TRBV6-5 TGTGCCAGCAGTTCGAGTCGGGGTAACGGCTACACCTTC CASSSSRGNGYTF
TRBD1 TRBJ2-1 . TRBV6-5 TGTGCCAGCAGTTACCTGGACAGGGAAAAGCATGAGCAGTTCTTC CASSYLDREKHEQFF